Following are 8 T cell receptor beta chains from one sample sequenced in a study (dated by TCRdb to the early 2020s). The method behind the library was the immunoSEQ multiplex PCR assay. Here the immuneACCESS table is served through TCRdb, limited to in-frame sequences with V and J called. Missing clones are a known gap in these copies; in checked studies unresolved V genes cover under half, and the rest lacks a known reason. This sample gives some 48,000 clones in total; 93% of them show up just once. Roughly a tenth of the sample is taken by the ten largest. The specimen sequenced was PBMCs. These receptors were obtained from a man aged 35-49 years with rheumatoid arthritis.

This clone has only one observation. This rearrangement joins TRBV2 to TRBJ1-5, with TRBD1 matching 7 bases. Germline CDR1 reads SNHLY; CDR2 reads FYNNEI. The CDR3 sequence is 16 residues long. The V segment lost 6 bases and the J segment 4 bases; nucleotides outside the gene matches: 12. CDR3 coding DNA: TGTGCCAGCAGGGCAACCTGGGACAGACGAAATCAGCCCCAGCATTTT. It yields the protein CASRATWDRRNQPQHF. Full variable domain (outside the CDR3, taken from reference TRBV2 and TRBJ1-5): EPEVTQTPSHQVTQMGQEVILRCVPISNHLYFYWYRQILGQKVEFLVSFYNNEISEKSEIFDDQFSVERPDGSNFTLKIRSTKLEDSAMYFCASRATWDRRNQPQHFGDGTRLSIL.

This chain uses TRBV14 with TRBJ1-2; 8 positions agree with TRBD1. The CDR3 covers 13 residues. Per the germline V gene, CDR1 is SGHDN and CDR2 is FVKESK. V was clipped by 4 bases and J by 5 bases; unmatched bases: 3. The CDR3 DNA reads as TGTGCCAGCAGCCCCGGACAGGGTTATGGCTACACCTTC. Translation: CASSPGQGYGYTF.

The chain couples TRBV6-5 to TRBJ1-6, with TRBD1 matching over 7 bases. This CDR3 spans 13 amino acids. Trimming cost V 4 bases and J 9 bases; bases outside gene matches: 3. Germline V CDR1 and CDR2: MNHEY, SVGAGI. This CDR3 reads CASSFTGVSPLHF. In DNA, the CDR3 is TGTGCCAGCAGTTTCACAGGGGTTTCACCCCTCCACTTT.

This clone was found once. The chain joins TRBV6-5 to TRBJ1-1; maybe TRBD1 (5 bases). CDR3 length: 14 residues. The V end was cut by 6 bases, the J end by 1 base, with 12 bases between. The germline gives CDR1 MNHEY, CDR2 SVGAGI. CDR3 protein: CASRSRVGNTEAFF. CDR3 nucleotide sequence: TGTGCCAGCAGGTCCAGGGTAGGGAACACTGAAGCTTTCTTT.

The genes are TRBV9 and TRBJ2-7; 7 positions agree with TRBD1. The trim removed 0 bases at V and 0 bases at J, leaving 3 bases unmatched. The length of the CDR3 is 15 residues. CDR1 SGDLS and CDR2 YYNGEE come from the germline V gene. This CDR3 reads CASSVAGTASYEQYF. The CDR3 DNA is TGTGCCAGCAGCGTAGCAGGGACAGCCTCCTACGAGCAGTACTTC.

The rearrangement links TRBV12-5 to TRBJ1-2, with a possible D match to TRBD1 (6 bases). CDR1 and CDR2 from the germline V gene are LGHNT and FRNRAP. The CDR3 loop spans 15 amino acids. The germline V and J ends were trimmed by 4 bases and 0 bases, with 12 bases remaining between them. CDR3 amino acids: CASGYRTEPNYGYTF. The CDR3 DNA reads as TGTGCTAGTGGTTATCGGACAGAGCCTAACTATGGCTACACCTTC.

V and J are TRBV7-8 and TRBJ2-7; 7 bases are shared with TRBD1. CDR1 and CDR2 (germline): SGHVS, FQNEAQ. The trim removed 5 bases at V and 2 bases at J, leaving 18 bases unmatched. The CDR3 consists of 18 residues. CDR3 sequence reads: CASSVQPSRDSNPYEQYF. The CDR3 nucleotides read TGTGCCAGCAGCGTACAACCCTCCCGGGACAGCAATCCCTACGAGCAGTACTTC. Complete variable domain (other parts from reference TRBV7-8 and TRBJ2-7): GAGVSQSPRYKVAKRGQDVALRCDPISGHVSLFWYQQALGQGPEFLTYFQNEAQLDKSGLPSDRFFAERPEGSVSTLKIQRTQQEDSAVYLCASSVQPSRDSNPYEQYFGPGTRLTVT.

The V call is TRBV30, the J call TRBJ1-2; tentative D call: TRBD1 (6 bases). CDR3 length equals 13 residues. The V end was cut by 0 bases, the J end by 6 bases, with 11 bases between. From germline, CDR1 is GTSNPN and CDR2 SVGIG (reference sequence). CDR3 bases: TGTGCCTGGAGTGTTCTCTGGGGGCATGGCTACACCTTC. Its translation is CAWSVLWGHGYTF.